This TCR beta chain was recorded in a study of early T cells in non-severe SARS-CoV-2 infection. Overall study context: Sequencing of bulk RNA from unsorted whole blood was done, without chain pairing.

This clonotype was found a few times. TCRdb called the 5' RACE reads again in MiXCR, with one record for every CDR3 protein. The sample has fewer than 120,000 distinct CDR3 sequences; roughly 12% are singletons. The CDR3 is 13 amino acids. CDR1 and CDR2 (germline): SGHTA, FQGTGA. V lost 4 bases and J lost 2, with 7 bases in between. Sequenced material: whole blood, taken at baseline. The source of this sequence is an adult who was a healthcare worker with PCR-confirmed SARS-CoV-2 infection or an uninfected control (not recorded which). The chain uses TRBV7-3 and TRBJ2-3, with D possibly matching TRBD2 (5 bases). As DNA, the CDR3 is TGTGCCAGCAGCTCGGGATTCACAGATACGCAGTATTTT. This encodes CASSSGFTDTQYF.